This T cell receptor (beta chain) was retrieved from a study of T cells in Graves' hyperthyroidism and ophthalmopathy. General study results and limits: Ophthalmopathy got predicted by the model a median approximately 6.3 months before its onset.

Trimming stripped 0 bases from V and 2 bases from J, with 16 bases between. The CDR3 runs 17 residues. In germline, CDR1 is MGHRA, CDR2 YSYEKL. Amplification of TCR beta CDR3 regions used RNA as the template. Researchers ran a first-round RT-PCR on the TCR CDR3 using the HTBI primer set. TCRdb processed the multiplex PCR reads anew with MiXCR; each CDR3 protein has one entry. This table has 650,000 to 800,000 distinct CDR3 sequences, just under 45% appearing once. This clonotype was observed a few times. What it binds is not known. The sequenced sample consisted of peripheral blood or thyroid tissue (not recorded which). This rearrangement joins TRBV4-1 to TRBJ1-2; D is possibly TRBD1 (6 bases). The sequence was collected from an adult man with Graves' disease, either hyperthyroidism or ophthalmopathy (not recorded which). The CDR3, as DNA: TGCGCCAGCAGCCAAGAGGTCAGAGGGGGGTACAACTATGGCTACACCTTC. Translation gives CASSQEVRGGYNYGYTF.